This is a list of T cell receptor beta chains from one sample in a study of blood T cell repertoires in COVID-19. Data came from immunoSEQ multiplex PCR; TCRdb stores just in-frame clones and leaves some out. The sample lists fewer than 60,000 clones, nearly 90% occurring once. Sequenced material: peripheral blood. The receptors come from a man aged 80 or over with active or convalescent COVID-19. Both conserved end residues are part of each CDR3. The order of the fields is V gene, J gene, clone size, D gene, CDR3 DNA, CDR3 protein. The D gene is left open where the match is weak. Some rows mark clone size as missing; the rest say once, few, many or name a class of expanded clone.

>TRBV6-5|TRBJ2-5|NA|NA
TGTGCCAGCAGTTACTCCCCCAGGGGACCCCAGTACTTC
CASSYSPRGPQYF
>TRBV10-3|TRBJ2-1|NA|TRBD2
TGTGCCATCAGTGAGTCGAAGTCGGGGGGTCGTCGGGATGAGCAGTTCTTC
CAISESKSGGRRDEQFF
>TRBV19|TRBJ2-4|NA|NA
TGTGCCAGTAGTCTCTCATCCTCGGGGGCCAAAAACATTCAGTACTTC
CASSLSSSGAKNIQYF
>TRBV6-4|TRBJ2-1|NA|TRBD1
TGTGCCAGCAGTGGACAGGGGGTTGGCAATGAGCAGTTCTTC
CASSGQGVGNEQFF
>TRBV18|TRBJ2-7|NA|NA
TGTGCCAGCTCACAGGACACAGGGACCGACGAGCAGTACTTC
CASSQDTGTDEQYF
>TRBV6-5|TRBJ2-7|NA|TRBD1
TGTGCCAGCAGACCCACAGGGGTAACCCACGAGCAGTACTTC
CASRPTGVTHEQYF
>TRBV7-3|TRBJ1-2|NA|NA
TGTGCCAGCAGCCCTCAGGACAGATCAGTCAATGGCTACACCTTC
CASSPQDRSVNGYTF
>TRBV5-1|TRBJ2-3|NA|NA
TGCGCCAGCACTTACCAGGTGGGGGGACGCACAGATACGCAGTATTTT
CASTYQVGGRTDTQYF
>TRBV28|TRBJ2-7|NA|NA
TGTGCCAGCAGTTCGAGACGGGTTACTCCCTACGAGCAGTACTTC
CASSSRRVTPYEQYF
>TRBV7-2|TRBJ1-2|NA|TRBD1
TGTGCCAGCAGCTTAGCCAGGGGGTTAAACTATGGCTACACCTTC
CASSLARGLNYGYTF
>TRBV6-5|TRBJ2-2|NA|NA
TGTGCCAGCAGTTTTCGTACCGGGGAGCTGTTTTTT
CASSFRTGELFF
>TRBV7-2|TRBJ1-1|NA|NA
TGTGCCAGCAGCTCGGCTACGGGGACTGAAGCTTTCTTT
CASSSATGTEAFF
>TRBV24-1|TRBJ1-1|NA|NA
TGTGCCACCAGTTTGGACATACTGGACACTGAAGCTTTCTTT
CATSLDILDTEAFF
>TRBV4-3|TRBJ1-1|NA|TRBD1
TGCGCCAGCAGCCAAGCAGCAGGGGGAGCTTTCTTT
CASSQAAGGAFF
>TRBV21-1|TRBJ1-2|NA|NA
TGTGCCAGCAGCAGGGGCGCGGACTATGGCTACACCTTC
CASSRGADYGYTF
>TRBV19|TRBJ1-1|NA|TRBD1
TGTGCCAGTAGCCCCCTCCCACAGGGGAGGACTGAAGCTTTCTTT
CASSPLPQGRTEAFF
>TRBV6-5|TRBJ2-3|NA|TRBD2
TGTGCCAGCAGTTACCAGCGGGAGGCACTAAGTACGCAGTATTTT
CASSYQREALSTQYF
>TRBV2|TRBJ2-7|few|NA
TGTGCCAGCAGTCCTATATACGAGCAGTACTTC
CASSPIYEQYF
>TRBV9|TRBJ2-6|NA|TRBD2
TGTGCCAGCAGCGTAGAACTAGCGGTCTCTGGGGCCAACGTCCTGACTTTC
CASSVELAVSGANVLTF
>TRBV12-3/TRBV12-4|TRBJ1-2|NA|NA
TGTGCCAGTAACACCCAACGAAACTATGGCTACACCTTC
CASNTQRNYGYTF
>TRBV7-4|TRBJ1-6|NA|NA
TGTGCCAGCAGCCCCCCTCTCCTCCACTTT
CASSPPLLHF
>TRBV28|TRBJ2-7|NA|NA
TGTGCCACTGCGACTGCTTACGAGCAGTACTTC
CATATAYEQYF
>TRBV9|TRBJ1-1|NA|TRBD1
TGTGCCAGCAGCGCCGGACAGGGGGACACTGAAGCTTTCTTT
CASSAGQGDTEAFF
>TRBV5-4|TRBJ2-1|NA|NA
TGTGCCAGCAGCCAAGGACGCGGGCCCCGCTACAATGAGCAGTTCTTC
CASSQGRGPRYNEQFF
>TRBV11-2|TRBJ2-5|NA|NA
TGTGCCAGCAGCTTATCCCCCTCGCGGGGGCAGGAGACCCAGTACTTC
CASSLSPSRGQETQYF
>TRBV7-9|TRBJ1-2|NA|NA
TGTGCCAGCAGCTTACTAGGGGCCTACACCTTC
CASSLLGAYTF
>TRBV7-2|TRBJ2-2|NA|NA
TGTGCCAGCAGCTGGAGGATCTCCGGGGAGCTGTTTTTT
CASSWRISGELFF
>TRBV28|TRBJ2-5|NA|NA
TGTGCCAGCAGTTTACGGGGAACCCAAGAGACCCAGTACTTC
CASSLRGTQETQYF
>TRBV9|TRBJ2-5|NA|NA
TGTGCCAGCAGCGCAAATCGACTAGGAGGAGAGACCCAGTACTTC
CASSANRLGGETQYF
>TRBV2|TRBJ1-5|few|TRBD1
TGTGCCAGCACCATGACAGGGTACAATCAGCCCCAGCATTTT
CASTMTGYNQPQHF
>TRBV15|TRBJ2-1|few|TRBD2
TGTGCCACCAGCACCCTGAGACTAGCGGGGAATGAGCAGTTCTTC
CATSTLRLAGNEQFF
>TRBV28|TRBJ2-3|once|NA
TGTGCCAGCAGTCAGGGCACAGATACGCAGTATTTT
CASSQGTDTQYF
>TRBV19|TRBJ2-3|NA|NA
TGTGCCAGTAGTACCCCTTGGCGGGGTAATTCAGATACGCAGTATTTT
CASSTPWRGNSDTQYF
>TRBV12-3/TRBV12-4|TRBJ2-5|once|NA
TGTGCCAGCAGTTTGGGGCCGGAGTCGGCCCAGTACTTC
CASSLGPESAQYF
>TRBV7-2|TRBJ2-3|NA|NA
TGTGCCAGCAGCCCCTATCTGAGCACAGATACGCAGTATTTT
CASSPYLSTDTQYF
>TRBV15|TRBJ1-2|NA|TRBD1
TGTGCCACCAGTAAAGGGACAGACTATGGCTACACCTTC
CATSKGTDYGYTF
>TRBV5-1|TRBJ2-4|NA|TRBD2
TGCGCCAGCAGCTTGGTGGCTAGCGGGAGGCCCCAAAACATTCAGTACTTC
CASSLVASGRPQNIQYF
>TRBV7-3|TRBJ1-1|NA|NA
TGTGCCAGCAGCTCCCAGAACACTGAAGCTTTCTTT
CASSSQNTEAFF
>TRBV6-6|TRBJ2-7|NA|TRBD2
TGTGCCAGCAGTCGACAAGGACTAGAGGCGGGAAACTACGAGCAGTACTTC
CASSRQGLEAGNYEQYF
>TRBV5-4|TRBJ2-1|NA|TRBD2
TGTGCCAGCAGCTCGGGACTAGCGGGTCAGAGCTCCTACAATGAGCAGTTCTTC
CASSSGLAGQSSYNEQFF
>TRBV19|TRBJ2-2|NA|NA
TGTGCCAGTACTCTAGCCCTAGCTGGCCAGGAGCTGTTTTTT
CASTLALAGQELFF
>TRBV13|TRBJ2-6|NA|NA
TGTGCCAGCAGCTTAGCCAGGGTAGGGGCCAACGTCCTGACTTTC
CASSLARVGANVLTF
>TRBV7-3|TRBJ2-3|NA|NA
TGTGCCAGCAGCCCCAGGATCGGAGGGGATACGCAGTATTTT
CASSPRIGGDTQYF
>TRBV5-1|TRBJ2-1|NA|TRBD2
TGCGCCAGCAGCTTGAGCGGGATCGCCTACAATGAGCAGTTCTTC
CASSLSGIAYNEQFF
>TRBV19|TRBJ1-1|NA|NA
TGTGCCAGTAGTATAGTAGCAGGGGAGGCTTTCTTT
CASSIVAGEAFF
>TRBV5-6|TRBJ2-7|NA|TRBD1
TGTGCCAGCAGCCGACAGGGTCCGTCCGAGCAGTACTTC
CASSRQGPSEQYF
>TRBV28|TRBJ2-7|NA|NA
TGTGCCAGCAGCCTTGCCGGGAAGAACTACGAGCAGTACTTC
CASSLAGKNYEQYF
>TRBV7-2|TRBJ2-2|NA|TRBD1
TGTGCCAGCAGCCCGACAGGGGGGAACACCGGGGAGCTGTTTTTT
CASSPTGGNTGELFF
>TRBV28|TRBJ2-5|NA|NA
TGTGCCAGCAGTTTATTAGGAGGTCTCCAAGAGACCCAGTACTTC
CASSLLGGLQETQYF
>TRBV11-3|TRBJ2-3|NA|TRBD2
TGTGCCAGCAGCTTCGGGGCCGGGGGTGCGGGGGGCACAGATACGCAGTATTTT
CASSFGAGGAGGTDTQYF
>TRBV28|TRBJ2-7|NA|TRBD2
TGTGCCAGCCAGTGGAATAGCGGGAGGTTGTACGAGCAGTACTTC
CASQWNSGRLYEQYF
>TRBV5-4|TRBJ2-3|NA|TRBD2
TGTGCCAGCAGCTTGTTTCTAGCGGGAACCGCTACAGATACGCAGTATTTT
CASSLFLAGTATDTQYF
>TRBV2|TRBJ2-3|NA|NA
TGTGCCAGCAGAACCGGACTGGCGGATACGCAGTATTTT
CASRTGLADTQYF
>TRBV7-2|TRBJ2-7|NA|NA
TGTGCCAGCAGCCTCGGACTGACTAGCTCCTACGAGCAGTACTTC
CASSLGLTSSYEQYF
>TRBV5-1|TRBJ2-1|NA|TRBD2
TGCGCCAGCAGCCAACCCGGGACTAGCTCGGGGGAGCAGTTCTTC
CASSQPGTSSGEQFF
>TRBV6-7|TRBJ2-5|NA|TRBD2
TGTGCCAGCCCTGTGGGGGGAGTACCTCTAGCGGGGGACCGCCAAGAGACCCAGTACTTC
CASPVGGVPLAGDRQETQYF
>TRBV5-6|TRBJ2-3|NA|NA
TGTGCCAGCAGCCCCCCGGGGTCCATCACAGATACGCAGTATTTT
CASSPPGSITDTQYF
>TRBV5-4|TRBJ2-3|NA|TRBD1
TGTGCCAGCAGCCAGGGACAGGGCACAGATACGCAGTATTTT
CASSQGQGTDTQYF